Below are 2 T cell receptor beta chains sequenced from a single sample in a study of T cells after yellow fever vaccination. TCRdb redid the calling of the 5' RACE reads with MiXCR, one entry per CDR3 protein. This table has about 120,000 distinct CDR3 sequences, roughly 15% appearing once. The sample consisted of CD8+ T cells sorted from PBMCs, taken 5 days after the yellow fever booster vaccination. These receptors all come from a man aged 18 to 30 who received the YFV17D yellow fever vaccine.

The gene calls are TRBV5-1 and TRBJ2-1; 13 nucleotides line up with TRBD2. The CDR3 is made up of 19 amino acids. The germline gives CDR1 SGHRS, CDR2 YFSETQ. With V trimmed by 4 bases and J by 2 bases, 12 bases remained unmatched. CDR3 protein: CASSGGGTSGESPYNEQFF. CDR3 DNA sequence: TGCGCCAGCAGCGGTGGCGGGACTAGCGGGGAATCCCCCTACAATGAGCAGTTCTTC.

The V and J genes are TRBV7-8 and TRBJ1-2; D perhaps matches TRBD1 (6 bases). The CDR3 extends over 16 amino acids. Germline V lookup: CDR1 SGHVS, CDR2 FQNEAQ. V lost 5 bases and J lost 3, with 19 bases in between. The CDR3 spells CASSLFYAGTHYGYTF. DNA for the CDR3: TGTGCCAGCAGCCTTTTCTATGCCGGGACACACTATGGCTACACCTTC. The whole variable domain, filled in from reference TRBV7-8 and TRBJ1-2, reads GAGVSQSPRYKVAKRGQDVALRCDPISGHVSLFWYQQALGQGPEFLTYFQNEAQLDKSGLPSDRFFAERPEGSVSTLKIQRTQQEDSAVYLCASSLFYAGTHYGYTFGSGTRLTVV.